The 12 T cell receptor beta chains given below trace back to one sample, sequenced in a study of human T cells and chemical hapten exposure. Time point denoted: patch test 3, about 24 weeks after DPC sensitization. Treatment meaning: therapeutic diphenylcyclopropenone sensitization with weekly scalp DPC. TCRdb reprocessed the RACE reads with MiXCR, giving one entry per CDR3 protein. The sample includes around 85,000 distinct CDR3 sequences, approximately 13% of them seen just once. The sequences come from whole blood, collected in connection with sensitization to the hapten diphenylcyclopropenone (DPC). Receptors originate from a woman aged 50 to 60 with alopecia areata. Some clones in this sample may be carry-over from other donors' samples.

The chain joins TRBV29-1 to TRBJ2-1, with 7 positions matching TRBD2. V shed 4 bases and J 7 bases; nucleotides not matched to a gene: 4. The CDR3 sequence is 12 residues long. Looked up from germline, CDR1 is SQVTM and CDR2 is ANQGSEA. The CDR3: CSVVPAGNEQFF. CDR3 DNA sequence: TGCAGCGTTGTCCCAGCGGGAAATGAGCAGTTCTTC.

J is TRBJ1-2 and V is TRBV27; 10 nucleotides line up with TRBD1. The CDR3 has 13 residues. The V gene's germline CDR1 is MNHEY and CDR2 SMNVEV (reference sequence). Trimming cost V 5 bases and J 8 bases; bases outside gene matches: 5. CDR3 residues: CASSRTGGRGYTF. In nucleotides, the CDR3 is TGTGCCAGCAGTCGGACAGGGGGAAGGGGCTACACCTTC.

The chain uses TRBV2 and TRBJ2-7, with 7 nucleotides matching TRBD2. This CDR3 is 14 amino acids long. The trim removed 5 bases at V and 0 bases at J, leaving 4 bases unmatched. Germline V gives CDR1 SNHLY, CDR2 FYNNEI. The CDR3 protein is CASSTGTTSYEQYF. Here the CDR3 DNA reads TGTGCCAGCAGTACCGGGACTACCTCCTACGAGCAGTACTTC.

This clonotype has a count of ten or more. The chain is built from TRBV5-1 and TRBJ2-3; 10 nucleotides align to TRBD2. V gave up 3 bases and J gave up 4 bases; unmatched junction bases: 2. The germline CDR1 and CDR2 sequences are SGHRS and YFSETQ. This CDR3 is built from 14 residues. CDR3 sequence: CASSSGLASDTQYF. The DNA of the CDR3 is TGCGCCAGCAGCTCGGGACTAGCGTCAGATACGCAGTATTTT.

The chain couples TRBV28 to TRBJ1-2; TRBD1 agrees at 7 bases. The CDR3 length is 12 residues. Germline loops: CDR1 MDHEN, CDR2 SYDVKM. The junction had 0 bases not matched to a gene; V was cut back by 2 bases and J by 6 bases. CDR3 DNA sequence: TGTGCCAGCAGTTTACAGGGGGATGGCTACACCTTC. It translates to CASSLQGDGYTF.

CDR3 bases: TGTGCCAGCAGCCAAAAGAGCGGGACACCCACAATTTCAACTAATGAAAAACTGTTTTTT. Its translation: CASSQKSGTPTISTNEKLFF. The V gene is TRBV3-1, the J gene TRBJ1-4, with a tentative D call TRBD1 (6 bases). Germline V gene lookup returns CDR1 LGHDT and CDR2 YNNKEL (reference sequence). The germline V and J ends were trimmed by 2 bases and 0 bases, with 22 bases remaining between them. This CDR3 has 20 residues.

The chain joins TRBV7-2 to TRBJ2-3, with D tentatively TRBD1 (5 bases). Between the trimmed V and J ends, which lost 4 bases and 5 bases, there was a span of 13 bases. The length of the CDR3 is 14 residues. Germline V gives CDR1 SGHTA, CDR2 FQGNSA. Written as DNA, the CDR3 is TGTGCCAGCAGCTCCCAGGGTATCGGAGATACGCAGTATTTT. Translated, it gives CASSSQGIGDTQYF.

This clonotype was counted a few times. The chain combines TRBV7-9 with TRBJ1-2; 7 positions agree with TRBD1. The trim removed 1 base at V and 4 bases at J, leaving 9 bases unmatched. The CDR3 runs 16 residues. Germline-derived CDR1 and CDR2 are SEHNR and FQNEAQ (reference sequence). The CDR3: CASSLGQQGTSYGYTF. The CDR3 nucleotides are TGTGCCAGCAGCTTAGGCCAACAGGGGACGAGCTATGGCTACACCTTC.

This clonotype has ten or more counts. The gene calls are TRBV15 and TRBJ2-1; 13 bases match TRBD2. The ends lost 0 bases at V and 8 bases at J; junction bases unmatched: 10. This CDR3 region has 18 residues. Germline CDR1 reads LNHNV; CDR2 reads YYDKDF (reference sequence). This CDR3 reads CATSRDRGLTSGRYEQFF. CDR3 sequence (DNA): TGTGCCACCAGCAGAGATCGGGGGCTGACTAGCGGGAGGTATGAGCAGTTCTTC.

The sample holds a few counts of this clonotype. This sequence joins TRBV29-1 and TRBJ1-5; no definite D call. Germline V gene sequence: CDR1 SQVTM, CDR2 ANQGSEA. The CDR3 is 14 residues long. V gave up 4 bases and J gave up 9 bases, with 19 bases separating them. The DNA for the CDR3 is TGCAGCGTTGTAATTGGCCAGGACTTCGGGCCCCAGCATTTT. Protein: CSVVIGQDFGPQHF.

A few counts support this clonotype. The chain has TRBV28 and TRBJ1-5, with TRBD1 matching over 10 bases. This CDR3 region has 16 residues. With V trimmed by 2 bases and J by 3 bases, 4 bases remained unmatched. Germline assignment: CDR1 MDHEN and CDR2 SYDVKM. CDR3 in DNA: TGTGCCAGCAGTTTAGAGGGACAGGGGAACAATCAGCCCCAGCATTTT. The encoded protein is CASSLEGQGNNQPQHF.

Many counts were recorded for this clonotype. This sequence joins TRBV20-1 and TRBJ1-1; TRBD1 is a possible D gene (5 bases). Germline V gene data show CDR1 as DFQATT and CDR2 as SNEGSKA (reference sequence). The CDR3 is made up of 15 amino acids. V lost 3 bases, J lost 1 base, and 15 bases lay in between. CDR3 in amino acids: CSARGRGTRNTEAFF. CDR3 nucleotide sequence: TGCAGTGCTAGGGGGAGGGGAACACGGAACACTGAAGCTTTCTTT.